This entry lists 28 T cell receptor beta chains sequenced from one sample in a study of Ad26.COV2.S vaccination and SARS-CoV-2 variants. Regarding treatment: roughly 19 received Ad26.COV2.S at low or high dose, single or two shots; about 5 received placebo; per-sample allocation not given. Day 63 after the first vaccine or placebo injection was the time point for sampling. Measured with immunoSEQ multiplex PCR; TCRdb has only the in-frame clones, and not every one. The sample has about 400,000 clones, 70% to 90% seen once. Sequenced here: peripheral blood, sampled in a trial of Ad26.COV2.S vaccine versus placebo. Source of these receptors: a person between 18 and 60 years old who received the Ad26.COV2.S COVID-19 vaccine or a placebo.

The CDR3, as DNA: TGTGCCAGCAGCTTTTACAGAAGTTACGAGCAGTACTTC. Translated: CASSFYRSYEQYF. The V and J genes are TRBV11-2 and TRBJ2-7; unclear D gene. V lost 3 bases, J lost 4 bases, and 10 bases lay in between. The CDR3 is made up of 13 amino acids. The germline CDR1 and CDR2 sequences are SGHAT and FQNNGV.

This chain uses TRBV11-1 with TRBJ2-7; possibly TRBD1 for D (6 bases). The CDR3 consists of 13 residues. Trimming left V 8 bases short and J 5 bases short, with 16 bases between. CDR1 is SGHAT, CDR2 FQDESV, per germline (reference sequence). CDR3 residues: CASGQGPFDEQYF. The CDR3 region has the DNA TGTGCCAGCGGGCAGGGGCCATTCGACGAGCAGTACTTC.

The chain carries TRBV27 and TRBJ2-1, with D unresolved. The CDR3 runs 13 residues. Germline V gene sequence: CDR1 MNHEY, CDR2 SMNVEV (reference sequence). With 7 bases removed from V and 6 bases from J, the gap between germline ends came to 13 bases. DNA of the CDR3: TGTGCCAGCACGCGGAGTTCCCTCAATGAGCAGTTCTTC. This gives the protein CASTRSSLNEQFF.

V and J are TRBV5-4 and TRBJ1-1; no definite D call. Trimming stripped 2 bases from V and 1 base from J, with 6 bases between. The V gene's germline CDR1 is SGHNT and CDR2 YYREEE (reference sequence). There are 13 residues in the CDR3. The CDR3 DNA is TGTGCCAGCAGCTTTGATCAGAACACTGAAGCTTTCTTT. Protein: CASSFDQNTEAFF. Based on the CDR3 plus reference TRBV5-4 and TRBJ1-1, the full variable domain is ETGVTQSPTHLIKTRGQQVTLRCSSQSGHNTVSWYQQALGQGPQFIFQYYREEENGRGNFPPRFSGLQFPNYSSELNVNALELDDSALYLCASSFDQNTEAFFGQGTRLTVV.

The rearrangement links TRBV7-3 to TRBJ2-2; D is tentatively TRBD1 or TRBD2 (6 bases each). V shed 5 bases and J shed 4 bases, with 11 bases lying between them. Per germline, CDR1 SGHTA and CDR2 FQGTGA. The length of the CDR3 is 14 residues. In nucleotides, the CDR3 is TGTGCCAGCAGCGCCGGAGGGGGCACCGGGGAGCTGTTTTTT. Translated: CASSAGGGTGELFF.

The chain couples TRBV19 to TRBJ2-2; TRBD1 is a possible D gene (6 bases). The germline V gene has CDR1 LNHDA and CDR2 SQIVND (reference sequence). CDR3 length: 16 residues. Deletions cut 6 bases from V and 8 bases from J, with 22 bases between. The CDR3 DNA follows: TGTGCCAGTAGCCCCCCAGTTTTTAGGGGGTCAGGGGAGCTGTTTTTT. Protein: CASSPPVFRGSGELFF.

The rearrangement links TRBV7-9 to TRBJ1-2; 9 positions match TRBD1. Germline assignment: CDR1 SEHNR and CDR2 FQNEAQ (reference sequence). The CDR3 covers 17 residues. V trimming: 5 bases; J trimming: 0 bases; junction bases outside the gene matches: 10. The CDR3 DNA reads TGTGCCAGCAGCCCTGGGACAGGGAGGACAGCTAACTATGGCTACACCTTC. Translating gives CASSPGTGRTANYGYTF.

The chain carries TRBV9 and TRBJ1-2; D is uncertain. Germline values: CDR1 SGDLS, CDR2 YYNGEE. Deletions cut 0 bases from V and 2 bases from J, with 8 bases between. The CDR3 is 14 residues long. CDR3 protein: CASSVAVRNYGYTF. The CDR3, as DNA: TGTGCCAGCAGCGTAGCGGTCCGGAACTATGGCTACACCTTC. Supplemented by reference TRBV9 and TRBJ1-2, the full variable domain reads DSGVTQTPKHLITATGQRVTLRCSPRSGDLSVYWYQQSLDQGLQFLIQYYNGEERAKGNILERFSAQQFPDLHSELNLSSLELGDSALYFCASSVAVRNYGYTFGSGTRLTVV.

The J gene is TRBJ2-5, the V gene TRBV5-1; 8 bases fit TRBD1. J was trimmed by 5 bases and V by 0 bases; bases with no gene match: 3. The CDR3 covers 14 residues. Per the germline V gene, CDR1 is SGHRS and CDR2 is YFSETQ. DNA for the CDR3: TGCGCCAGCAGCTTGGGACAGGGGTGGGAGACCCAGTACTTC. Amino acids: CASSLGQGWETQYF.

The chain joins TRBV15 to TRBJ1-3; TRBD1 agrees at 10 bases. Trimming removed 1 base from V and 3 bases from J; junction bases left unmatched: 12. Germline assignment: CDR1 LNHNV and CDR2 YYDKDF (reference sequence). The CDR3 has 19 amino acids. The CDR3 DNA reads as TGTGCCACCAGCAGAGTGTTATCCGGGACAGGGGTTATTGGAAACACCATATATTTT. It is translated as CATSRVLSGTGVIGNTIYF. The full variable domain, in which reference TRBV15 and TRBJ1-3 provide the parts outside the CDR3, is DAMVIQNPRYQVTQFGKPVTLSCSQTLNHNVMYWYQQKSSQAPKLLFHYYDKDFNNEADTPDNFQSRRPNTSFCFLDIRSPGLGDTAMYLCATSRVLSGTGVIGNTIYFGEGSWLTVV.

The V call is TRBV28, the J call TRBJ1-1; maybe TRBD1 (6 bases). The CDR3 length is 15 residues. Per germline, CDR1 MDHEN and CDR2 SYDVKM. V was shortened by 6 bases and J by 5 bases, with 19 bases between the two germline ends. The CDR3 DNA sequence: TGTGCCAGCAGCCTCCGGACTGCAAGGGGGACTGAAGCTTTCTTT. Protein product: CASSLRTARGTEAFF.

The V and J genes are TRBV7-9 and TRBJ1-2; a possible D gene is TRBD1 (5 bases). V lost 3 bases to trimming and J lost 3 bases, with 11 bases between them. CDR1 is SEHNR, CDR2 FQNEAQ, per germline (reference sequence). This CDR3 is 14 amino acids long. CDR3 region: CASSFVAGHYGYTF. As DNA, the CDR3 is TGTGCCAGCAGCTTTGTGGCAGGGCACTATGGCTACACCTTC.

The V gene is TRBV4-3, the J gene TRBJ1-2; 7 bases are a match to TRBD1. The CDR3 covers 13 residues. J gave up 4 bases and V 6 bases, and 5 bases lay outside the gene matches. Germline CDR1 reads LGHNA; CDR2 reads YSLEER. CDR3 protein: CASSATGPYGYTF. Written as DNA, the CDR3 is TGCGCCAGCAGTGCGACAGGGCCCTATGGCTACACCTTC.

The CDR3 region has the DNA TGTGCCTGGAATAGAGGGACCGGGGAGCTGTTTTTT. This encodes CAWNRGTGELFF. The chain combines TRBV30 with TRBJ2-2; a weak D match, TRBD2 (5 bases). CDR1 GTSNPN and CDR2 SVGIG come from the germline V gene (reference sequence). The V and J ends lost 4 bases and 5 bases respectively, with 8 bases between them. The CDR3 has 12 residues.

The chain joins TRBV4-1 to TRBJ2-7; possibly TRBD1 for D (7 bases). CDR3 length: 12 residues. Per germline, CDR1 MGHRA and CDR2 YSYEKL. DNA of the CDR3: TGCGCTTCAGGGGGGCCCTCCTACGAGCAGTACTTC. It codes for CASGGPSYEQYF.

The chain is built from TRBV11-1 and TRBJ2-1; tentatively, D is TRBD2 (6 bases). CDR1 and CDR2 (germline): SGHAT, FQDESV (reference sequence). The CDR3 has 13 amino acids. V lost 4 bases and J 4 bases, leaving 8 bases between the germline ends. The CDR3 region has the DNA TGTGCCAGCAGCTCGGGACTGTACAATGAGCAGTTCTTC. It yields the protein CASSSGLYNEQFF. The full variable domain, rest sourced from reference TRBV11-1 and TRBJ2-1, is EAEVAQSPRYKITEKSQAVAFWCDPISGHATLYWYRQILGQGPELLVQFQDESVVDDSQLPKDRFSAERLKGVDSTLKIQPAELGDSAMYLCASSSGLYNEQFFGPGTRLTVL.

J is TRBJ2-3 and V is TRBV29-1; D ambiguous. CDR3 length equals 12 residues. V shed 1 base and J shed 7 bases, with 9 bases lying between them. CDR1 is SQVTM, CDR2 ANQGSEA, per germline. The DNA for the CDR3 is TGCAGCGTTGAAGCGAGCTCCTATACGCAGTATTTT. The encoded protein is CSVEASSYTQYF.

The chain employs TRBV2 and TRBJ1-3; the D gene is possibly TRBD1 (5 bases). The CDR3 is 14 residues long. V lost 11 bases to trimming and J lost 0 bases, with 14 bases between them. Germline loops: CDR1 SNHLY, CDR2 FYNNEI. CDR3 amino acids: CALGTPSSGNTIYF. The CDR3 nucleotides are TGTGCCCTTGGGACCCCGAGCTCTGGAAACACCATATATTTT.

This clone was detected a few times. The chain is built from TRBV28 and TRBJ2-7; 14 nucleotides agree with TRBD2. CDR3 length: 17 residues. V was pared by 4 bases and J by 3 bases, with 8 bases of the junction left unmatched. Germline V CDR1 and CDR2: MDHEN, SYDVKM. CDR3 in DNA: TGTGCCAGCAGTTCCGGGGCTGGGACTAGCGGGGGCTACGAGCAGTACTTC. This translates into CASSSGAGTSGGYEQYF.

V is TRBV10-3 and J is TRBJ1-6; D perhaps matches TRBD1 (6 bases). Germline V gene data show CDR1 as ENHRY and CDR2 as SYGVKD. The CDR3 length is 17 residues. The V end was cut by 4 bases, the J end by 14 bases, with 27 bases between. The CDR3 loop is CAISAPGGPSQPGALHF. Here the CDR3 DNA reads TGTGCCATCAGTGCGCCCGGCGGGCCGTCCCAACCAGGGGCCCTCCACTTT.

V usage is TRBV11-2 and J usage is TRBJ2-7; 8 nucleotides agree with TRBD1. V lost 0 bases, J lost 2 bases, and 3 bases stayed unmatched. The CDR3 length is 15 residues. The V gene's germline CDR1 is SGHAT and CDR2 FQNNGV. The CDR3 loop is CASSLDYRGTYEQYF. CDR3 coding DNA: TGTGCCAGCAGCTTAGACTACAGGGGGACCTACGAGCAGTACTTC.

This sequence joins TRBV12-3 or TRBV12-4 and TRBJ2-2; the D gene could be TRBD1 or TRBD2 (6 bases each). This CDR3 contains 12 residues. Trimming pared 5 bases from V and 8 bases from J, leaving 9 bases between. The CDR3, as DNA: TGTGCCAGCAGTGGGGGGCCGGGGGAGCTGTTTTTT. It translates to CASSGGPGELFF.

The rearrangement joins TRBV28 to TRBJ1-2; D is unresolved. V was shortened by 6 bases and J by 4 bases, with 12 bases between the two germline ends. The CDR3 has 13 amino acids. Per germline, CDR1 MDHEN and CDR2 SYDVKM. The CDR3 loop is CASSRTIGYGYTF. CDR3 bases: TGTGCCAGCAGCCGGACTATCGGCTATGGCTACACCTTC.

This chain links TRBV28 with TRBJ2-2; D is unclear. CDR1 is MDHEN and CDR2 is SYDVKM in the germline V gene. Trimming pared 7 bases from V and 0 bases from J, leaving 6 bases between. There are 13 residues in the CDR3. The CDR3 reads CASIGTNTGELFF. CDR3 bases: TGTGCCAGCATAGGAACGAACACCGGGGAGCTGTTTTTT.

The V gene is TRBV18, the J gene TRBJ2-7; D may be TRBD1 (6 bases). The CDR3 runs 18 residues. Per the germline V gene, CDR1 is KGHSH and CDR2 is LQKENI. V lost 3 bases, J lost 3 bases, and 24 bases lay in between. This CDR3 is CASSPTATTGHQDYEQYF. The CDR3 DNA sequence: TGTGCCAGCTCACCTACCGCAACTACGGGACACCAGGACTACGAGCAGTACTTC.

The DNA of the CDR3 is TGTGCCAGCAGCCGTCTGGTGGCTAATGAAAAACTGTTTTTT. It encodes CASSRLVANEKLFF. The chain employs TRBV27 and TRBJ1-4; D not certain. Germline V gene data show CDR1 as MNHEY and CDR2 as SMNVEV (reference sequence). This CDR3 spans 14 amino acids. V was trimmed by 6 bases and J by 3 bases, leaving 11 bases between them.

This clone showed up just a few times. This sequence joins TRBV11-3 and TRBJ2-4; D unclear. CDR3 length: 13 residues. V was pared by 1 base and J by 14 bases, with 15 bases between. In germline, CDR1 is SGHNT, CDR2 YENEEA. CDR3 amino acids: CASSLGDTEVKYF. CDR3 DNA sequence: TGTGCCAGCAGCTTAGGTGACACCGAGGTAAAGTACTTC.

The chain employs TRBV19 and TRBJ1-1; D is ambiguous. Trimming removed 4 bases from V and 0 bases from J, with 12 bases in between. CDR1 and CDR2 from the germline V gene are LNHDA and SQIVND (reference sequence). CDR3 length: 15 amino acids. The CDR3: CASSTDRWMNTEAFF. CDR3 nucleotide sequence: TGTGCCAGTAGTACTGACCGATGGATGAACACTGAAGCTTTCTTT. Filled out from reference TRBV19 and TRBJ1-1, the complete variable domain reads DGGITQSPKYLFRKEGQNVTLSCEQNLNHDAMYWYRQDPGQGLRLIYYSQIVNDFQKGDIAEGYSVSREKKESFPLTVTSAQKNPTAFYLCASSTDRWMNTEAFFGQGTRLTVV.